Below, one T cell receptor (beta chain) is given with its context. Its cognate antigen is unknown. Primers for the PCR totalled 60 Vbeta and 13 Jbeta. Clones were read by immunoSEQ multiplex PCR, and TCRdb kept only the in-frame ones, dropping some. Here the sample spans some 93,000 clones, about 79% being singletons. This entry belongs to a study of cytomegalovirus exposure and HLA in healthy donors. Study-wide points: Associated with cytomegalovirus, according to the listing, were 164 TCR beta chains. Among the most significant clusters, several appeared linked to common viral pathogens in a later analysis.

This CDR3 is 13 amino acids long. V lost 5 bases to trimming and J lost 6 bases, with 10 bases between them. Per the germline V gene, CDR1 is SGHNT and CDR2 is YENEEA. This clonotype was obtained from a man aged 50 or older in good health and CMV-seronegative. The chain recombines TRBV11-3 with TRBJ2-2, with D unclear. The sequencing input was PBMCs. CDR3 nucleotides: TGTGCCAGCAGCCTACGGTTAGCCGGGGAGCTGTTTTTT. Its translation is CASSLRLAGELFF.